This T cell receptor beta chain is from a study of vaccination and CD4 T cells after COVID-19. Study-level background: Stimuli were overlapping spike peptide pools of SARS-CoV-2 and three common cold coronaviruses (HCoV-NL63, HCoV-OC43, HCoV-229E).

Trimming stripped 0 bases from V and 10 bases from J, with 12 bases between. CDR3 length: 12 amino acids. Germline V lookup: CDR1 DFQATT, CDR2 SNEGSKA (reference sequence). Treatment defined: roughly 11-day PBMC culture with coronavirus spike peptide pools or control peptides (ViraFEST assay). Peptide-pool expansion of antigen-specific T cells preceded TCR sequencing in ViraFEST. This clonotype is judged medium-sized. Its matching antigen is unknown. With the Oncomine TCR Beta short-read assay, DNA from cultured CD4+ T cells was sequenced. Scientists extracted genomic DNA from CD4+ T cells grown in culture. TCRdb called the PCR reads again in MiXCR, with one record for every CDR3 protein. This sample has roughly 15,000 distinct CDR3 sequences, with about 28% found just once.

V and J are TRBV20-1 and TRBJ1-1; possible D gene TRBD1, 6 bases. The sequencing sample was made of cultured CD4+ T cells from blood. This TCR came from a human donor with COVID-19. CDR3 sequence: CSARESTGRAFF. The CDR3 region has the DNA TGCAGTGCTAGAGAAAGTACAGGGCGAGCTTTCTTT.